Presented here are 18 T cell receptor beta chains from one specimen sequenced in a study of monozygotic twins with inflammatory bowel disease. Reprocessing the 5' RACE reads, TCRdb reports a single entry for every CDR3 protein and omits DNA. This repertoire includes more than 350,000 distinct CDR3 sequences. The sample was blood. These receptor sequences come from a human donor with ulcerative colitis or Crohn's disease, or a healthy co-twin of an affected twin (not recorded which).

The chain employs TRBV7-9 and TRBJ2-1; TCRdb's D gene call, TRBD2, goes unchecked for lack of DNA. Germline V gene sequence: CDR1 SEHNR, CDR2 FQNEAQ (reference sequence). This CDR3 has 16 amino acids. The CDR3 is CASKRSGGGPPNEQFF.

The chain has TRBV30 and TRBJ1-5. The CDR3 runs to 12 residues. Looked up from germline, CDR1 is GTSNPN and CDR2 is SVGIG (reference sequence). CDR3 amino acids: CAWSQGNQPQHF.

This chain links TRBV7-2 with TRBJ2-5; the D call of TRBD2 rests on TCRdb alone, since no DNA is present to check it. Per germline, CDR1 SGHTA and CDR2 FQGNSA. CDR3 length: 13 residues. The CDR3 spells CASSLRLAGVWDF.

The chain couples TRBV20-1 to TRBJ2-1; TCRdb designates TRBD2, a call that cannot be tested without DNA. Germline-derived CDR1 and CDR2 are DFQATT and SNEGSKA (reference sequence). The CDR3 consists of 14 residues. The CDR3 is CSAISGGAGKEQFF.

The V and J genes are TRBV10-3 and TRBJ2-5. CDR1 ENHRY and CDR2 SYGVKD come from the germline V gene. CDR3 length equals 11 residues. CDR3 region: CAISAEETQYF.

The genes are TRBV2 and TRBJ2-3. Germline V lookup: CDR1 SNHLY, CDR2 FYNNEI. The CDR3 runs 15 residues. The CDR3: CASSGQGSSTDTQYF.

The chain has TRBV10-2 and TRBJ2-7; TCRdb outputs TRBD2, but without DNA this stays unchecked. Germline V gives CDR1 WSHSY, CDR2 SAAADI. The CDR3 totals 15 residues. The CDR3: CATVLPLGRSYEQYF.

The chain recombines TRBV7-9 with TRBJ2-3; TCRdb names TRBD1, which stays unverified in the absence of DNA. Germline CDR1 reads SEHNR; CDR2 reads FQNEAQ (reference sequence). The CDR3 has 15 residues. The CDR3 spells CASSFRGGTTDTQYF.

The CDR3 here is CASSSRTSGSVDEQFF. V is TRBV28 and J is TRBJ2-1; the TCRdb call, TRBD2, lacks DNA for checking. The germline V gene has CDR1 MDHEN and CDR2 SYDVKM. This CDR3 is built from 16 residues. Looking up the rest from reference TRBV28 and TRBJ2-1 gives the full variable domain: DVKVTQSSRYLVKRTGEKVFLECVQDMDHENMFWYRQDPGLGLRLIYFSYDVKMKEKGDIPEGYSVSREKKERFSLILESASTNQTSMYLCASSSRTSGSVDEQFFGPGTRLTVL.

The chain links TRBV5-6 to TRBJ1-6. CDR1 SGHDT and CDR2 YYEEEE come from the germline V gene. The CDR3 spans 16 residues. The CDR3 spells CASSLVVAPDNSPHHF.

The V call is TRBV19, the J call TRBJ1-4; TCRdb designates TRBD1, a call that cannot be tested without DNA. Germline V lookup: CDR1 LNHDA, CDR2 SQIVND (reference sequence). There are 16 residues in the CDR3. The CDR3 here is CASSIDGEGLREKLFF.

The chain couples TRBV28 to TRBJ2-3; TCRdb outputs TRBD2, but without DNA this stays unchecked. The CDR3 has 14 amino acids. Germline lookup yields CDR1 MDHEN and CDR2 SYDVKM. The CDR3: CASTPRGEADTQYF.

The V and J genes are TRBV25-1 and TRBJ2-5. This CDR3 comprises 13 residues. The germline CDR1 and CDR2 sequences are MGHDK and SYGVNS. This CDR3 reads CASSELGLVTQYF.

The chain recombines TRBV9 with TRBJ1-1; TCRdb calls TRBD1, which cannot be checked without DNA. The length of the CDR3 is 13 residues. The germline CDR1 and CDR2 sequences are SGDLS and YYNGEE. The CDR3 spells CASSPTGGAEAFF.

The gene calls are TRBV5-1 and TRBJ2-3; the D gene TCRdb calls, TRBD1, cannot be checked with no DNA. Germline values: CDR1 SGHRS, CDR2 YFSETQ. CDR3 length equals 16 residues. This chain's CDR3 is CASSLAYDSSTDTQYF.

The CDR3 sequence: CASSRRGASGLQQYF. This chain links TRBV3-1 with TRBJ2-7; TCRdb selects TRBD2, and the lack of DNA leaves this call unchecked. This CDR3 has 15 amino acids. In germline, CDR1 is LGHDT, CDR2 YNNKEL (reference sequence).

CDR3 residues: CASKRGTESNTEAFF. The J gene is TRBJ1-1, the V gene TRBV5-1. Germline V gene sequence: CDR1 SGHRS, CDR2 YFSETQ. CDR3 length: 15 amino acids.

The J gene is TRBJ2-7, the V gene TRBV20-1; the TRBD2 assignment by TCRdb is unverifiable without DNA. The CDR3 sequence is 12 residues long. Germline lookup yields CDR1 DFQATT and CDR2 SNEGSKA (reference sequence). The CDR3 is CSGERDLHEQYF.